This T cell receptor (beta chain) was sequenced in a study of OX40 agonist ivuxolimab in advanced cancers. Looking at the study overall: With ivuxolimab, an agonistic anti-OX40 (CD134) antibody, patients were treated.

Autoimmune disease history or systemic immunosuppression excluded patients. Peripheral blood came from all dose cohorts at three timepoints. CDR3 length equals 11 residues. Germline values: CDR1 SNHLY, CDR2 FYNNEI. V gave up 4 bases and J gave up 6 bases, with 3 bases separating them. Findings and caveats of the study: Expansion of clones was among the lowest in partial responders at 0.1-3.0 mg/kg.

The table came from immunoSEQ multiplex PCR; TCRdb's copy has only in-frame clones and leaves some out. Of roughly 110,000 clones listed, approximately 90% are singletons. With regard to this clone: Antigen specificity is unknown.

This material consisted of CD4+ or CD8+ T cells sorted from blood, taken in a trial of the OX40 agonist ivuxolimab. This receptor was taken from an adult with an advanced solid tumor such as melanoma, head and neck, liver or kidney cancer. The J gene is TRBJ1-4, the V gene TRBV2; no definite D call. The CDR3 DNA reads TGTGCCAGCAGTGTTTATGAAAAACTGTTTTTT. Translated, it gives CASSVYEKLFF. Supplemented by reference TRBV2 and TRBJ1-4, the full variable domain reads EPEVTQTPSHQVTQMGQEVILRCVPISNHLYFYWYRQILGQKVEFLVSFYNNEISEKSEIFDDQFSVERPDGSNFTLKIRSTKLEDSAMYFCASSVYEKLFFGSGTQLSVL.